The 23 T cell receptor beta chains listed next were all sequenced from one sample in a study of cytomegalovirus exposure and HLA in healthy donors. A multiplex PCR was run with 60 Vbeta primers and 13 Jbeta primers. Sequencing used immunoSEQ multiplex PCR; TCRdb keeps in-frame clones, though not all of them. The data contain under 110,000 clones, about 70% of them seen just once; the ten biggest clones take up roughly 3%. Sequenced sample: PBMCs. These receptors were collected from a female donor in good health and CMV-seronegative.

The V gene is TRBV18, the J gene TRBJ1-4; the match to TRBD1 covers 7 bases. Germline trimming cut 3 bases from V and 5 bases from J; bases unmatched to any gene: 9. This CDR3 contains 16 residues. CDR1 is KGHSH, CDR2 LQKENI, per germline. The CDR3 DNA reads TGTGCCAGCTCACCGTTCACAGGGGAGCTAAATGAAAAACTGTTTTTT. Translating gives CASSPFTGELNEKLFF. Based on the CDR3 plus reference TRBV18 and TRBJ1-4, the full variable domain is NAGVMQNPRHLVRRRGQEARLRCSPMKGHSHVYWYRQLPEEGLKFMVYLQKENIIDESGMPKERFSAEFPKEGPSILRIQQVVRGDSAAYFCASSPFTGELNEKLFFGSGTQLSVL.

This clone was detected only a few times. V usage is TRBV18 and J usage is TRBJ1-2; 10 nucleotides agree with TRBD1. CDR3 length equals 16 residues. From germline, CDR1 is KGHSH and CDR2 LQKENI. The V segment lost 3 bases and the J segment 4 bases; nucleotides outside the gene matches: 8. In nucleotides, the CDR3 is TGTGCCAGCTCACCGAAGACAGGGGGCTTGAGCTATGGCTACACCTTC. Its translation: CASSPKTGGLSYGYTF.

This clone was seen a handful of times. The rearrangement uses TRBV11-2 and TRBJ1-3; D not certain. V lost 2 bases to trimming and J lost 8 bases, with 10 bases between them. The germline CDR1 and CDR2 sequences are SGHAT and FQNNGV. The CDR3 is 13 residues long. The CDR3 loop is CASSLIRSDTIYF. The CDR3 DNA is TGTGCCAGCAGCTTAATACGCAGCGACACCATATATTTT.

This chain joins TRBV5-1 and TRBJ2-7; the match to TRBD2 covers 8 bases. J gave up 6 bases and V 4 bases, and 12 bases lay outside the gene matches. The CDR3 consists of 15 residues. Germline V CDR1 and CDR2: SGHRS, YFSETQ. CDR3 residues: CASSGLGAGETEQYF. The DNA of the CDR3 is TGCGCCAGCAGCGGACTGGGAGCGGGAGAAACCGAGCAGTACTTC.

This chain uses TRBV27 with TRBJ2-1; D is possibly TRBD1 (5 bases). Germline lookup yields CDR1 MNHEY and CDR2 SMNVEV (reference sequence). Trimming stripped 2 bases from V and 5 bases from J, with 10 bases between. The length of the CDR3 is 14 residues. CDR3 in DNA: TGTGCCAGCAGTTTAGGGCAGGGTCACAATGAGCAGTTCTTC. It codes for CASSLGQGHNEQFF.

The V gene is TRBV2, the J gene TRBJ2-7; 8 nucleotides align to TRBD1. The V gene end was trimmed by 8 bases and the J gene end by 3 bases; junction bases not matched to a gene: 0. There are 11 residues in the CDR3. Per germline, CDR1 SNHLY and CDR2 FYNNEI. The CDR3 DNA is TGTGCCAGCGGACAGGGCTACGAGCAGTACTTC. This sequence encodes CASGQGYEQYF.

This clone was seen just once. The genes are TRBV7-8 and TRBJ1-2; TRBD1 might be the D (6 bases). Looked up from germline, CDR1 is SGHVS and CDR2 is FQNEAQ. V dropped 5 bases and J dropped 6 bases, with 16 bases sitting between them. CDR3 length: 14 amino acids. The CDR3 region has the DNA TGTGCCAGCAGCGCACGTCGGGACATGGATGGCTACACCTTC. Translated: CASSARRDMDGYTF.

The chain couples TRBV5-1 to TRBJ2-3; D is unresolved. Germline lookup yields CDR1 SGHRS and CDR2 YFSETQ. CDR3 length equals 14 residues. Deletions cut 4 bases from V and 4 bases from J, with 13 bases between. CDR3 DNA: TGCGCCAGCAGCCCTGACCAGGCCGCAGATACGCAGTATTTT. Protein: CASSPDQAADTQYF.

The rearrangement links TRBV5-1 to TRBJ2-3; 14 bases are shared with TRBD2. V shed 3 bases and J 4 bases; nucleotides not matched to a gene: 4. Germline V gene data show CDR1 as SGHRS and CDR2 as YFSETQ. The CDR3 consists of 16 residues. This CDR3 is CASSSTGLAGADTQYF. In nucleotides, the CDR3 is TGCGCCAGCAGCTCGACGGGACTAGCGGGAGCAGATACGCAGTATTTT.

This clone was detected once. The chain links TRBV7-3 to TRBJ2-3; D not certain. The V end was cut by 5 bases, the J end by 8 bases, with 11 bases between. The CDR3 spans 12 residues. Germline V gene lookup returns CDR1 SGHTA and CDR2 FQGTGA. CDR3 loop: CASSVDEATQYF. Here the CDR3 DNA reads TGTGCCAGCAGCGTTGATGAAGCTACGCAGTATTTT.

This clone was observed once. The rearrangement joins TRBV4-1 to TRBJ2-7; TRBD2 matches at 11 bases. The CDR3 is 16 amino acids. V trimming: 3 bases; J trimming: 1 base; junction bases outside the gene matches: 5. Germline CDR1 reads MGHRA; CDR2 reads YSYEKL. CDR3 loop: CASSQLTSGRSYEQYF. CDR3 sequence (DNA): TGCGCCAGCAGCCAGCTCACTAGCGGGAGATCCTACGAGCAGTACTTC.

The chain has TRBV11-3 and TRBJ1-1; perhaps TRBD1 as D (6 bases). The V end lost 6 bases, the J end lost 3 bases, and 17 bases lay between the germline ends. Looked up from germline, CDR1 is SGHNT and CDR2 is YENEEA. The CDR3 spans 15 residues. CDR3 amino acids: CASRGLRGGDTEAFF. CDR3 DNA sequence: TGTGCCAGCAGGGGACTACGGGGGGGCGACACTGAAGCTTTCTTT.

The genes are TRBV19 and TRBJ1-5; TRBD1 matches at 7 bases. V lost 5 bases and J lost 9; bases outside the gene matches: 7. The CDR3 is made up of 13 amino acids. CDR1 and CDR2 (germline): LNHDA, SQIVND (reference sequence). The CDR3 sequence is CASSQLAGGPQHF. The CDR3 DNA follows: TGTGCCAGTAGTCAACTGGCAGGGGGGCCCCAGCATTTT.

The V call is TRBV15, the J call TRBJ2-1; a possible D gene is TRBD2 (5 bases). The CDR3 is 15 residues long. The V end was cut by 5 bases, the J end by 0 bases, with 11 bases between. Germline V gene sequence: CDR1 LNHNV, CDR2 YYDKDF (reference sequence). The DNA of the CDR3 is TGTGCCACCAGCCCTACTAGTGACTCCTACAATGAGCAGTTCTTC. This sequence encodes CATSPTSDSYNEQFF.

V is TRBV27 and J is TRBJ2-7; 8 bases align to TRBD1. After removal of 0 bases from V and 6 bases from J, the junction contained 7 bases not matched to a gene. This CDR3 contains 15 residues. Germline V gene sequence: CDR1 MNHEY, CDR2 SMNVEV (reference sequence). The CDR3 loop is CASSLSPTGVAEQYF. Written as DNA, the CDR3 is TGTGCCAGCAGTTTATCTCCGACAGGGGTGGCCGAGCAGTACTTC.

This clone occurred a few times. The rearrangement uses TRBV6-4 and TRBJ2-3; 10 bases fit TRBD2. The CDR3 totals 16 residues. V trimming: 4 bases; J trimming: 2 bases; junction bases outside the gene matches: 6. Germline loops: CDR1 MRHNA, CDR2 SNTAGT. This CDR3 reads CASSGLAGAPTDTQYF. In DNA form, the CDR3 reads TGTGCCAGCAGTGGTCTAGCGGGAGCTCCCACAGATACGCAGTATTTT.

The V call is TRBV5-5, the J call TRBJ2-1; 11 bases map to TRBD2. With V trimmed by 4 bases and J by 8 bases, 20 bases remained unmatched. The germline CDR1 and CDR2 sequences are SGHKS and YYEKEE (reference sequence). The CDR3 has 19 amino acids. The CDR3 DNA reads TGTGCCAGCAGCACCACCGGGACTAGCGGTTTCTCACCCGGCTATGAGCAGTTCTTC. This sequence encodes CASSTTGTSGFSPGYEQFF.

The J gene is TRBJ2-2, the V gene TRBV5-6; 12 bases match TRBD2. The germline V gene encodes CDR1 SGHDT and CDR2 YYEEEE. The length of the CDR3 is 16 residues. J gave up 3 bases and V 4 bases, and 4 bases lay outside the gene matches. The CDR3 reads CASSPRLAGDTGELFF. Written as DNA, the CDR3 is TGTGCCAGCAGCCCCAGACTAGCGGGAGACACCGGGGAGCTGTTTTTT. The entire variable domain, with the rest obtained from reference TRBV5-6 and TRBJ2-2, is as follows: DAGVTQSPTHLIKTRGQQVTLRCSPKSGHDTVSWYQQALGQGPQFIFQYYEEEERQRGNFPDRFSGHQFPNYSSELNVNALLLGDSALYLCASSPRLAGDTGELFFGEGSRLTVL.

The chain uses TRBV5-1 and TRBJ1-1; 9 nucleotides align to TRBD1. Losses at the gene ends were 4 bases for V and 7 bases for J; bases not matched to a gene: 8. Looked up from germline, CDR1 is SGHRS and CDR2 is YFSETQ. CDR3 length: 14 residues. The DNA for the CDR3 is TGCGCCAGCAGCGCGGCGGGACAGGGAAGTGAAGCTTTCTTT. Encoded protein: CASSAAGQGSEAFF.

The CDR3 here is CASLTGPGLQPQHF. The CDR3 nucleotides read TGTGCCAGTCTGACAGGGCCCGGGCTTCAGCCCCAGCATTTT. The chain combines TRBV2 with TRBJ1-5; 7 nucleotides match TRBD1. V lost 9 bases and J lost 6; bases outside the gene matches: 11. There are 14 residues in the CDR3. Per the germline V gene, CDR1 is SNHLY and CDR2 is FYNNEI.

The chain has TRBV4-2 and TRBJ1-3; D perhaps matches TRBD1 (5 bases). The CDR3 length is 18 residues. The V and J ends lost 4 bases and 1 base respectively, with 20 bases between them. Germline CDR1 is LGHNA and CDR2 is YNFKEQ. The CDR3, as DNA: TGTGCCAGCAGCCTACTTAGGGGCAGGGAGGTTTCTGGAAACACCATATATTTT. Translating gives CASSLLRGREVSGNTIYF.

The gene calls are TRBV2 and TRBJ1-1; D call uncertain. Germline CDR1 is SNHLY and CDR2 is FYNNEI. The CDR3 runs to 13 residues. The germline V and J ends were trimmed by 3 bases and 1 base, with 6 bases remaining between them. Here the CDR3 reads CASSDSGNTEAFF. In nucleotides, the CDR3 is TGTGCCAGCAGTGACTCGGGGAACACTGAAGCTTTCTTT.

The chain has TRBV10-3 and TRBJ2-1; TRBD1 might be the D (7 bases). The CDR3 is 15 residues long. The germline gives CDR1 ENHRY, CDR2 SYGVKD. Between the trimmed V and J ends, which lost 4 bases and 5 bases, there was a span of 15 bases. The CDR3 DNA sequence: TGTGCCATCAGTGCTAGGGGGCGCGGGGACAATGAGCAGTTCTTC. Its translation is CAISARGRGDNEQFF.